These 27 T cell receptor beta chains came from one sample sequenced in a study of metastatic and nonmetastatic thyroid tumors. No treatment of any kind had been given to any patient before thyroid surgery. TCRdb reanalyzed the PCR reads via MiXCR. The sample yields fewer than 35,000 clones, 30% seen once. Sequenced sample: blood. The receptors come from a female donor with papillary thyroid cancer or a benign thyroid nodule (not recorded which). Some clones in this sample may be carry-over from other donors' samples.

This clone came up many times. The chain is built from TRBV20-1 and TRBJ1-2; D remains unclear. Germline V CDR1 and CDR2: DFQATT, SNEGSKA (reference sequence). The CDR3 has 12 amino acids. The V gene lost 1 base and the J gene lost 6 bases, with 9 bases spanning the gap. CDR3 protein: CSARGGSDGYTF. The CDR3 DNA sequence: TGCAGTGCTAGAGGGGGATCCGATGGCTACACCTTC.

At least ten counts were recorded for this clone. This chain connects TRBV18 to TRBJ2-5, with D possibly TRBD1 on 5 matching bases. Germline CDR1 KGHSH, CDR2 LQKENI. With 5 bases removed from V and 1 base from J, the gap between germline ends came to 14 bases. The CDR3 is 15 amino acids. The DNA for the CDR3 is TGTGCCAGCTCATTCAATCCAGGGATCCAAGAGACCCAGTACTTC. This sequence encodes CASSFNPGIQETQYF.

This clone has only a few counts. This chain links TRBV6-1 with TRBJ1-6; D uncertain. The CDR3 loop spans 14 amino acids. The germline V gene has CDR1 MNHNS and CDR2 SASEGT. Trimming cost V 0 bases and J 8 bases, with 8 bases left between them. The CDR3 loop reads CASSEATGHSPLHF. CDR3 in DNA: TGTGCCAGCAGTGAAGCGACTGGACATTCACCCCTCCACTTT.

CDR3 amino acids: CASSGTANTEAFF. The CDR3 nucleotides read TGCGCCAGTTCCGGGACAGCGAACACTGAAGCTTTCTTT. V and J are TRBV5-1 and TRBJ1-1; 7 bases fit TRBD1. CDR1 and CDR2 from the germline V gene are SGHRS and YFSETQ. The CDR3 contains 13 residues. Trimming removed 8 bases from V and 1 base from J; junction bases left unmatched: 5.

This chain uses TRBV14 with TRBJ2-3; D remains unclear. CDR3 length equals 14 residues. Germline V gives CDR1 SGHDN, CDR2 FVKESK. V shed 0 bases and J shed 8 bases, with 12 bases lying between them. CDR3 protein: CASSQEWQAFTQYF. The CDR3 DNA follows: TGTGCCAGCAGCCAAGAATGGCAGGCCTTTACGCAGTATTTT.

The chain is built from TRBV20-1 and TRBJ2-7; TRBD2 agrees at 7 bases. Trimming cost V 1 base and J 2 bases; bases outside gene matches: 8. The CDR3 extends over 15 amino acids. Looked up from germline, CDR1 is DFQATT and CDR2 is SNEGSKA (reference sequence). In DNA form, the CDR3 reads TGCAGTGCTAGAGGCGGGGGAAGCGGGGCCTACGAGCAGTACTTC. It is translated as CSARGGGSGAYEQYF.

This clone appeared many times. Mismatch with germline at one junction end may stem from a read error. Other DNA variants within this sample encode the same CDR3. The genes are TRBV20-1 and TRBJ2-2; maybe TRBD2 (5 bases). The CDR3 is made up of 12 amino acids. The germline V gene has CDR1 DFQATT and CDR2 SNEGSKA (reference sequence). CDR3 nucleotides: TGCAGTGCTAGATTCGTGACCGGGGAGCTGTTCTTT. Translating it yields CSARFVTGELFF.

This clone was seen ten or more times. This may stem from a read error, because a much larger clone lies one nucleotide away. The V call is TRBV19, the J call TRBJ2-3; D might be TRBD2 (5 bases). There are 15 residues in the CDR3. Germline values: CDR1 LNHDA, CDR2 SQIVND (reference sequence). The CDR3 sequence: CASSRASYPTDTQCF. CDR3 bases: TGTGCCAGTAGTAGGGCTAGCTATCCCACAGATACGCAGTGTTTT.

This clone was seen repeatedly, ten times or more. The chain links TRBV3-1 to TRBJ2-5, with D possibly being TRBD2 (5 bases). Per germline, CDR1 LGHDT and CDR2 YNNKEL (reference sequence). This CDR3 has 14 amino acids. With 4 bases removed from V and 5 bases from J, the gap between germline ends came to 14 bases. The chain's CDR3 is CASSPRGSGETQYF. The CDR3 DNA is TGTGCCAGCAGCCCTCGGGGTTCGGGGGAGACCCAGTACTTC.

The table lists this clone with many counts. The chain uses TRBV20-1 and TRBJ2-3; 11 bases map to TRBD2. V trimming: 3 bases; J trimming: 0 bases; junction bases outside the gene matches: 5. This CDR3 is built from 16 residues. Germline V gives CDR1 DFQATT, CDR2 SNEGSKA (reference sequence). The CDR3 bases are TGCAGTGCTAGTCCCCGACTAGCGGGAAGCACAGATACGCAGTATTTT. Amino acid sequence: CSASPRLAGSTDTQYF.

This clone has a count of ten or more. The chain employs TRBV2 and TRBJ2-2, with D unclear. Germline lookup yields CDR1 SNHLY and CDR2 FYNNEI. The CDR3 length is 15 residues. Trimming removed 7 bases at V and 7 bases at J, with 19 bases between. Written as DNA, the CDR3 is TGTGCCAGCAACCCAAGGGCGACCCCGGGCGGGGAGCTGTTTTTT. This gives the protein CASNPRATPGGELFF. The whole variable domain, remainder taken from reference TRBV2 and TRBJ2-2, is EPEVTQTPSHQVTQMGQEVILRCVPISNHLYFYWYRQILGQKVEFLVSFYNNEISEKSEIFDDQFSVERPDGSNFTLKIRSTKLEDSAMYFCASNPRATPGGELFFGEGSRLTVL.

This clone was seen more than once but under ten times. The J gene is TRBJ2-1, the V gene TRBV27, with D perhaps TRBD2 (7 bases). The CDR3 consists of 16 residues. Trimming left V 6 bases short and J 8 bases short, with 23 bases between. The germline V gene encodes CDR1 MNHEY and CDR2 SMNVEV (reference sequence). CDR3 sequence (DNA): TGTGCCAGCAGACCCGGACAGCGGGGCCTCCTGGATGAGCAGTTCTTC. It translates to CASRPGQRGLLDEQFF.

The chain couples TRBV10-3 to TRBJ2-1; 11 nucleotides align to TRBD1. Germline CDR1 and CDR2: ENHRY and SYGVKD. The CDR3 spans 18 residues. V shed 1 base and J 6 bases; nucleotides not matched to a gene: 11. The CDR3 region is CAISEWIGQGAIGNEQFF. Here the CDR3 DNA reads TGTGCCATCAGTGAGTGGATTGGACAGGGGGCGATCGGCAATGAGCAGTTCTTC.

V is TRBV10-3 and J is TRBJ2-7; 7 bases match TRBD1. The CDR3 has 14 amino acids. The germline V gene encodes CDR1 ENHRY and CDR2 SYGVKD. The junction had 3 bases not matched to a gene; V was cut back by 0 bases and J by 4 bases. The CDR3 DNA sequence: TGTGCCATCAGTGAGTCAGGGGGCATATACGAGCAGTACTTC. Its protein product is CAISESGGIYEQYF.

This chain connects TRBV18 to TRBJ2-5; D is possibly TRBD1 or TRBD2 (6 bases each). The germline V gene encodes CDR1 KGHSH and CDR2 LQKENI. Trimming left V 6 bases short and J 7 bases short, with 24 bases between. This CDR3 is built from 16 residues. The DNA of the CDR3 is TGTGCCAGCTCCCCGCCCGCCGGGGGCCCTGCCGGGACCCAGTACTTC. This sequence encodes CASSPPAGGPAGTQYF.

This clone was detected ten times or more. The chain couples TRBV6-5 to TRBJ2-7, with D unresolved. This CDR3 is 13 amino acids long. Germline V gives CDR1 MNHEY, CDR2 SVGAGI. V was cut by 2 bases and J by 4 bases, with 9 bases left in between. For the CDR3, the DNA is TGTGCCAGCAGTTACCCGCCCCATTACGAGCAGTACTTC. It yields the protein CASSYPPHYEQYF.

In this sample, this clone turned up many times. The genes are TRBV5-6 and TRBJ2-1, with TRBD2 matching over 9 bases. CDR3 length: 14 amino acids. Germline trimming cut 3 bases from V and 15 bases from J; bases unmatched to any gene: 13. Per germline, CDR1 SGHDT and CDR2 YYEEEE. CDR3 protein: CASSSGVAGGPRFF. The DNA for the CDR3 is TGTGCCAGCAGCTCTGGGGTCGCGGGAGGGCCCCGGTTCTTC.

The chain combines TRBV5-6 with TRBJ2-3; TRBD1 matches at 8 bases. Per the germline V gene, CDR1 is SGHDT and CDR2 is YYEEEE. The CDR3 is made up of 15 amino acids. Trimming cost V 1 base and J 7 bases; bases outside gene matches: 8. CDR3 protein: CASSLLGQGAHTQYF. CDR3 sequence (DNA): TGTGCCAGCAGCTTGCTTGGCCAGGGGGCACATACGCAGTATTTT.

This clone was detected ten times or more. V usage is TRBV7-9 and J usage is TRBJ1-1; D not resolved. The CDR3 extends over 13 amino acids. Trimming left V 4 bases short and J 2 bases short, with 8 bases between. CDR1 and CDR2 from the germline V gene are SEHNR and FQNEAQ (reference sequence). The DNA for the CDR3 is TGTGCCAGCAGCTCGTCGTTAAACACTGAAGCTTTCTTT. It encodes CASSSSLNTEAFF.

The gene calls are TRBV5-5 and TRBJ2-1, with 7 bases identical to TRBD1. Trimming at V came to 3 bases and at J to 4 bases, leaving 4 bases not matched to a gene. The CDR3 covers 14 residues. The germline CDR1 and CDR2 sequences are SGHKS and YYEKEE (reference sequence). In DNA, the CDR3 is TGTGCCAGCAGCTATTCGGGACAGTACAATGAGCAGTTCTTC. Its protein is CASSYSGQYNEQFF.

The chain recombines TRBV20-1 with TRBJ1-1; D is uncertain. Trimming shortened V by 5 bases and J by 3 bases, and 10 bases separated the two germline ends. The CDR3 covers 12 residues. Germline V CDR1 and CDR2: DFQATT, SNEGSKA (reference sequence). The CDR3: CSAPAEDTEAFF. The CDR3 DNA is TGCAGTGCTCCCGCGGAGGACACTGAAGCTTTCTTT.

This clone has a handful of counts. The V and J genes are TRBV28 and TRBJ1-2; D might be TRBD1 (6 bases). V shed 7 bases and J shed 2 bases, with 17 bases lying between them. Per the germline V gene, CDR1 is MDHEN and CDR2 is SYDVKM. CDR3 size: 15 residues. The CDR3 reads CASNSPQGANYGYTF. For the CDR3, the DNA is TGTGCCAGCAATTCCCCACAGGGCGCCAACTATGGCTACACCTTC.

This sequence joins TRBV2 and TRBJ2-1, with 9 bases lining up with TRBD1. CDR3 length: 14 residues. Germline V gene sequence: CDR1 SNHLY, CDR2 FYNNEI. The V and J ends lost 9 bases and 4 bases, in that order; junction bases with no gene match: 7. As DNA, the CDR3 is TGTGCCAGTTCCGGGACAGGGATTTACAATGAGCAGTTCTTC. Translated, it gives CASSGTGIYNEQFF.

This clone showed up just a few times. V is TRBV24-1 and J is TRBJ2-7, with 11 bases fitting TRBD1. The CDR3 is 15 amino acids. With 4 bases clipped from V and 5 bases from J, the junction kept 6 bases outside the gene matches. Germline CDR1 KGHDR, CDR2 SFDVKD. CDR3 DNA sequence: TGTGCCACCAGTGACATGGACAGGGGGCCCGACGAGCAGTACTTC. Protein product: CATSDMDRGPDEQYF.

There are many counts of this clone. This sequence joins TRBV30 and TRBJ2-7, with TRBD2 matching over 9 bases. CDR1 is GTSNPN and CDR2 is SVGIG in the germline V gene (reference sequence). The CDR3 runs 12 residues. V dropped 5 bases and J dropped 6; count of bases not matched to a gene: 5. The CDR3 sequence: CAWETSGGEQYF. In DNA form, the CDR3 reads TGTGCCTGGGAGACTAGCGGAGGCGAGCAGTACTTC.

This clone was counted at least ten times. This chain connects TRBV7-2 to TRBJ2-1; TRBD2 agrees at 7 bases. The V gene end was trimmed by 7 bases and the J gene end by 2 bases; junction bases not matched to a gene: 5. This CDR3 region has 14 residues. Germline CDR1 and CDR2: SGHTA and FQGNSA. The CDR3 DNA reads as TGTGCCAGCAAATCGGGACTAACCTACAATGAGCAGTTCTTC. Residues: CASKSGLTYNEQFF.

The chain employs TRBV7-2 and TRBJ2-1, with 7 bases lining up with TRBD1. The CDR3 is 14 residues long. The J segment lost 7 bases and the V segment lost 3 bases, leaving 6 bases of the junction unmatched. In germline, CDR1 is SGHTA, CDR2 FQGNSA. The CDR3 sequence: CASSFLQGLNEQFF. CDR3 nucleotide sequence: TGTGCCAGCAGCTTCCTACAGGGGTTGAATGAGCAGTTCTTC.